The clone carrying this TCR beta chain has more than one count but fewer than ten. This sample is part of a study of T cell repertoires in cytomegalovirus infection. Study-level information: Matching HLA type and CMV infection were both indicated by public TCR beta signatures.

V dropped 5 bases and J dropped 7 bases, with 12 bases sitting between them. This CDR3 is 12 amino acids long. CDR1 is MDHEN and CDR2 is SYDVKM in the germline V gene. MiXCR, applied by TCRdb to the reads, yields one record per CDR3 protein. The table shows 600,000 to 800,000 distinct CDR3 sequences, with approximately 25% occurring only once. What was sequenced was CD8+ T cells from PBMCs. The chain joins TRBV28 to TRBJ2-7; D possibly corresponds to TRBD1 (6 bases). This TCR was recovered from a human donor in good health (CMV status not recorded). Some clones in this sample may be carry-over from other donors' samples. In DNA, the CDR3 is TGTGCCAGCAGTCCGTTCGACAGGGAGCAGTACTTC. The encoded protein is CASSPFDREQYF. Combining the CDR3 with reference TRBV28 and TRBJ2-7 gives the whole variable domain DVKVTQSSRYLVKRTGEKVFLECVQDMDHENMFWYRQDPGLGLRLIYFSYDVKMKEKGDIPEGYSVSREKKERFSLILESASTNQTSMYLCASSPFDREQYFGPGTRLTVT.